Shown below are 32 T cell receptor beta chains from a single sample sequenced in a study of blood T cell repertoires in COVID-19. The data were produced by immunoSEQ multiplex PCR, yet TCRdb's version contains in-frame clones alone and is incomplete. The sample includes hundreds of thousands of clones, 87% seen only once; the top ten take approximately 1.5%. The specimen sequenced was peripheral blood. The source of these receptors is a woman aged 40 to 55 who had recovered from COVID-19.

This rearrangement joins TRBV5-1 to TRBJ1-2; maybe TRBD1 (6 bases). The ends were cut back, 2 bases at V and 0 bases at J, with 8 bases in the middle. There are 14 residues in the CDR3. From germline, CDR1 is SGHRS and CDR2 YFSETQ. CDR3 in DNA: TGCGCCAGCAGCTTCCAGGGGACTAACTATGGCTACACCTTC. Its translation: CASSFQGTNYGYTF.

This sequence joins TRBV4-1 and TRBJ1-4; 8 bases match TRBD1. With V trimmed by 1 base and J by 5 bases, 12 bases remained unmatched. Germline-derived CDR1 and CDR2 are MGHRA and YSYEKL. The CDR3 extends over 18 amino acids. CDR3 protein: CASSQAPRTGKLNEKLFF. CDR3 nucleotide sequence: TGCGCCAGCAGCCAAGCACCCCGGACAGGGAAACTAAATGAAAAACTGTTTTTT.

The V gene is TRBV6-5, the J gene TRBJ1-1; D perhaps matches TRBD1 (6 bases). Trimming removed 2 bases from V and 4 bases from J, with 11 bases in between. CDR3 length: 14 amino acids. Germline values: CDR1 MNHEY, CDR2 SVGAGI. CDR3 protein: CASSYGGLSTEAFF. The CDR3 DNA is TGTGCCAGCAGTTACGGGGGCCTGAGCACTGAAGCTTTCTTT.

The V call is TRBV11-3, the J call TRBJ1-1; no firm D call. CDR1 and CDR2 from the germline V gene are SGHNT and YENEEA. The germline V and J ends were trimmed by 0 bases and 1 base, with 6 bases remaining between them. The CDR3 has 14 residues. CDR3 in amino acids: CASSLDSGNTEAFF. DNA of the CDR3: TGTGCCAGCAGCTTAGATTCGGGGAACACTGAAGCTTTCTTT.

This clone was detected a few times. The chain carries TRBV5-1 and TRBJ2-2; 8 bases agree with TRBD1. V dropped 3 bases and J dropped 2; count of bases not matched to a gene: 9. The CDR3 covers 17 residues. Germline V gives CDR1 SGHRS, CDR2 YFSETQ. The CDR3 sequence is CASSYSPGGLNTGELFF. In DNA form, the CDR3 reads TGCGCCAGCAGCTACAGCCCAGGGGGCCTTAACACCGGGGAGCTGTTTTTT.

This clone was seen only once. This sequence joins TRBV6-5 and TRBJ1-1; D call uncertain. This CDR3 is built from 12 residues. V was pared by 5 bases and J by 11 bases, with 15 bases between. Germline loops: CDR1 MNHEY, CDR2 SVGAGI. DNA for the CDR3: TGTGCCAGCAGTCCCCCCTCACGGTTGGCTTTCTTT. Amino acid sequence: CASSPPSRLAFF.

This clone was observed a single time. CDR3 amino acids: CASSLDRGYNEQFF. The DNA for the CDR3 is TGCGCCAGCAGCTTGGACAGGGGATACAATGAGCAGTTCTTC. The V call is TRBV5-1, the J call TRBJ2-1, with 7 bases fitting TRBD1. Germline loops: CDR1 SGHRS, CDR2 YFSETQ. The CDR3 has 14 amino acids. The ends lost 0 bases at V and 4 bases at J; junction bases unmatched: 1.

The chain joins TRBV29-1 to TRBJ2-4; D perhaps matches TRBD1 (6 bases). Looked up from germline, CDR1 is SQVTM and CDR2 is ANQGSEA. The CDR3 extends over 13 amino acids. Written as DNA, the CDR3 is TGCAGTTACAGGGAGACGGCCAAAAACATTCAGTACTTC. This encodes CSYRETAKNIQYF.

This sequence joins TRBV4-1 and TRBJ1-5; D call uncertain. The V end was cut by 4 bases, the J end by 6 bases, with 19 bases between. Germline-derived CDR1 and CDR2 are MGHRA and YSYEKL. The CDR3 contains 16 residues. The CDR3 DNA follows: TGCGCCAGCAGCCTAAACTGGGCGGGTTCGGGTCAGCCCCAGCATTTT. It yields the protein CASSLNWAGSGQPQHF.

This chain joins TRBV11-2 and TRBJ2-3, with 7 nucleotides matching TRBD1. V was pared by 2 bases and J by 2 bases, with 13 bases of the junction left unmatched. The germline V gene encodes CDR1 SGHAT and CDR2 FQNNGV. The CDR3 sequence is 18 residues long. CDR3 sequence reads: CASSLPPPTGSLTDTQYF. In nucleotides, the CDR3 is TGTGCCAGCAGCTTACCCCCTCCGACAGGGTCCCTCACAGATACGCAGTATTTT.

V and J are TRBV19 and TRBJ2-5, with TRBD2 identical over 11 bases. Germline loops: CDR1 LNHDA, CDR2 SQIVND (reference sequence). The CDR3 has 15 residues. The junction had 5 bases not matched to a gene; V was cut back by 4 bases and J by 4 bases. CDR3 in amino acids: CASSTPTSGGETQYF. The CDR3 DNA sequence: TGTGCCAGTAGTACCCCAACTAGCGGGGGAGAGACCCAGTACTTC.

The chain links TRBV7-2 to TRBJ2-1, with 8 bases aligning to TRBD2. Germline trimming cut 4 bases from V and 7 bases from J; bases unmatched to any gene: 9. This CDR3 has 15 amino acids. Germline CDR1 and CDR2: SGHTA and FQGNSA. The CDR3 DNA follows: TGTGCCAGCAGCTCGGGACTAGGTGTTGAGAATGAGCAGTTCTTC. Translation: CASSSGLGVENEQFF.

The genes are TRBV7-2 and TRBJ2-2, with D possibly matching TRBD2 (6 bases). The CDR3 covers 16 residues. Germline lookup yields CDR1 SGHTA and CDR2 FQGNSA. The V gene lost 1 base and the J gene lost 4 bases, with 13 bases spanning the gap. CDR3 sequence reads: CASSLVGGMATGELFF. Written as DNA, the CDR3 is TGTGCCAGCAGCTTAGTTGGGGGGATGGCCACCGGGGAGCTGTTTTTT. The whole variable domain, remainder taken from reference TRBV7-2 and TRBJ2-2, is GAGVSQSPSNKVTEKGKDVELRCDPISGHTALYWYRQSLGQGLEFLIYFQGNSAPDKSGLPSDRFSAERTGGSVSTLTIQRTQQEDSAVYLCASSLVGGMATGELFFGEGSRLTVL.

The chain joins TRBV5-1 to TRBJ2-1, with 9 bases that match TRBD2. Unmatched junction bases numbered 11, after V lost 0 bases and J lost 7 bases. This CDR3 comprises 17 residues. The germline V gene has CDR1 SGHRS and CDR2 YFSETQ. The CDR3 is CASSLVAGGLSGNEQFF. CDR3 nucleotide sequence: TGCGCCAGCAGCTTGGTCGCGGGGGGGCTATCGGGTAATGAGCAGTTCTTC.

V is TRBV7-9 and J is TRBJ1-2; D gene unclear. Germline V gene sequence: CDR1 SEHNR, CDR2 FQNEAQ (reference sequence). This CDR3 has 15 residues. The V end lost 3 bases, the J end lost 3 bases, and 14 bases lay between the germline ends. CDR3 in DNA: TGTGCCAGCAGCTTCCCAGAAATTGCTGACTATGGCTACACCTTC. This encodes CASSFPEIADYGYTF.

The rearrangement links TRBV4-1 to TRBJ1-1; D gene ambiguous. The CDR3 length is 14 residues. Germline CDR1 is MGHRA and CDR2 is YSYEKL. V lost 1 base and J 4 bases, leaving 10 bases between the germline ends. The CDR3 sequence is CASSQVSPGTEAFF. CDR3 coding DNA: TGCGCCAGCAGCCAAGTATCCCCAGGCACTGAAGCTTTCTTT.

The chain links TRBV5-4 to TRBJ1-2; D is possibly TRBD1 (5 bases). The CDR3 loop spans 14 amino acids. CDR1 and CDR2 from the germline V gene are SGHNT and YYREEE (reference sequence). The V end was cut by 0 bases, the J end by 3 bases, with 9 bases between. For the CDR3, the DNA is TGTGCCAGCAGCTTGGGAGGCAGGGACTATGGCTACACCTTC. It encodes CASSLGGRDYGYTF.

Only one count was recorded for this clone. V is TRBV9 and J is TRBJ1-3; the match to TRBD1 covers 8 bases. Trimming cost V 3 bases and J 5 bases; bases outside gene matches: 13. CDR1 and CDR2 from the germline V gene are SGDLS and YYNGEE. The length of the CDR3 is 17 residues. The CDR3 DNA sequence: TGTGCCAGCAGCGAGAGCTTCAGGGGGCAAATTAGAAACACCATATATTTT. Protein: CASSESFRGQIRNTIYF. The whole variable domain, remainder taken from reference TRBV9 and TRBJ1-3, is DSGVTQTPKHLITATGQRVTLRCSPRSGDLSVYWYQQSLDQGLQFLIQYYNGEERAKGNILERFSAQQFPDLHSELNLSSLELGDSALYFCASSESFRGQIRNTIYFGEGSWLTVV.

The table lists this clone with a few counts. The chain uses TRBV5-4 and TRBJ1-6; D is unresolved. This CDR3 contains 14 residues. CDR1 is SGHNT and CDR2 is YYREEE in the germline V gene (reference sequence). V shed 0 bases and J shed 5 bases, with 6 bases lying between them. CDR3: CASSLELNNSPLHF. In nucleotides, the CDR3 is TGTGCCAGCAGCTTGGAACTGAATAATTCACCCCTCCACTTT.

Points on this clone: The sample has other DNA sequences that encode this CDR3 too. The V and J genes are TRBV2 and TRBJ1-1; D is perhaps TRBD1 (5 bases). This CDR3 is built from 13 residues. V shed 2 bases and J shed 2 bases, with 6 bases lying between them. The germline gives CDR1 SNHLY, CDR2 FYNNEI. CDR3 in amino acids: CASSEQGNTEAFF. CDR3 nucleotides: TGTGCCAGCAGTGAACAGGGTAACACTGAAGCTTTCTTT. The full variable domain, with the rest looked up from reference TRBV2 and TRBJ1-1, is EPEVTQTPSHQVTQMGQEVILRCVPISNHLYFYWYRQILGQKVEFLVSFYNNEISEKSEIFDDQFSVERPDGSNFTLKIRSTKLEDSAMYFCASSEQGNTEAFFGQGTRLTVV.

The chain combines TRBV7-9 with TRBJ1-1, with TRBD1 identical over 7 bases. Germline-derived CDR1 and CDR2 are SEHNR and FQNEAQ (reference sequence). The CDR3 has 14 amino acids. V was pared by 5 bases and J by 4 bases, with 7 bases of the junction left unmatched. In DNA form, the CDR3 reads TGTGCCAGCAGCACAGGGGAGCGAAGCACTGAAGCTTTCTTT. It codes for CASSTGERSTEAFF.

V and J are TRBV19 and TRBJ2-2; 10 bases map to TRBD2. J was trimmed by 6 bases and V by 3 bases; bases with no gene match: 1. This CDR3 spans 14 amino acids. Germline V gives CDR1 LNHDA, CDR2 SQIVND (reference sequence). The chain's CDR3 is CASSMSGGAGELFF. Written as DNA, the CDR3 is TGTGCCAGTAGTATGAGCGGGGGGGCCGGGGAGCTGTTTTTT.

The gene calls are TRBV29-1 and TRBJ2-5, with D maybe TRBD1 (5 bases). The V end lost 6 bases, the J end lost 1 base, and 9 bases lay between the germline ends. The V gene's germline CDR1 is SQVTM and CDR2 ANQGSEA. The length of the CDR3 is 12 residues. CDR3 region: CSVQEFQETQYF. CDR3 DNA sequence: TGCAGCGTACAGGAATTCCAAGAGACCCAGTACTTC.

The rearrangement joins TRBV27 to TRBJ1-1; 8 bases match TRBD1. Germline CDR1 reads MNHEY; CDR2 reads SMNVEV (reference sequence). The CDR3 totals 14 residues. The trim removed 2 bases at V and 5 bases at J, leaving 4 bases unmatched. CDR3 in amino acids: CASSLQGARTEAFF. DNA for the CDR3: TGTGCCAGCAGTTTACAGGGGGCGAGAACTGAAGCTTTCTTT.

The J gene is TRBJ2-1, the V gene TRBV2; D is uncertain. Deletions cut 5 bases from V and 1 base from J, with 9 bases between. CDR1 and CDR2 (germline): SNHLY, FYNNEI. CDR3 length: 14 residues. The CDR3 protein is CASSLTGSYNEQFF. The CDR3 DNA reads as TGTGCCAGCAGTCTCACCGGTTCCTACAATGAGCAGTTCTTC.

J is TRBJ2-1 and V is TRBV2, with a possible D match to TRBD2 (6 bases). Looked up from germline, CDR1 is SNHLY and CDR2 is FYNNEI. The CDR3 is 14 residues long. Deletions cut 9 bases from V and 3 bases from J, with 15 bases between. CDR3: CARGRASDYNEQFF. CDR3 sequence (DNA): TGTGCCAGAGGACGGGCTAGCGACTACAATGAGCAGTTCTTC.

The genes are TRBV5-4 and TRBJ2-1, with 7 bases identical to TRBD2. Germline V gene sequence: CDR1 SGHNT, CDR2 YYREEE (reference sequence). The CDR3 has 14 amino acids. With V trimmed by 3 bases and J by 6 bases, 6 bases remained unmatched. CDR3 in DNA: TGTGCCAGCAGCTGGGACTATGGGGTCAATGAGCAGTTCTTC. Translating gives CASSWDYGVNEQFF.

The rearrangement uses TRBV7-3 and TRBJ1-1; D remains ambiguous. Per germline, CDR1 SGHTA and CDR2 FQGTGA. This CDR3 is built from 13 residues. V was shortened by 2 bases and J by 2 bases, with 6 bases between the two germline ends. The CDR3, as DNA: TGTGCCAGCAGCTTAGCCACAAACACTGAAGCTTTCTTT. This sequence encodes CASSLATNTEAFF.

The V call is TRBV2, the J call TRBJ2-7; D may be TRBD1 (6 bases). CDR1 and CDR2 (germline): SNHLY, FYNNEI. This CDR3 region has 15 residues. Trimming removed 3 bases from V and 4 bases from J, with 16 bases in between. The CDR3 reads CASSERVTGKYEQYF. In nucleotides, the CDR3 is TGTGCCAGCAGTGAGCGCGTTACAGGGAAGTACGAGCAGTACTTC. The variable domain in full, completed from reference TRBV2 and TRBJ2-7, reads EPEVTQTPSHQVTQMGQEVILRCVPISNHLYFYWYRQILGQKVEFLVSFYNNEISEKSEIFDDQFSVERPDGSNFTLKIRSTKLEDSAMYFCASSERVTGKYEQYFGPGTRLTVT.

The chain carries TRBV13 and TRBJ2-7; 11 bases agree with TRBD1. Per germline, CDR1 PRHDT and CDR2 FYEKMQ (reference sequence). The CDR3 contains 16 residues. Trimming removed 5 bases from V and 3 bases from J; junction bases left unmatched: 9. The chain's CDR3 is CASSLGPGQGDYEQYF. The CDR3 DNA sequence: TGTGCCAGCAGCCTCGGACCGGGACAGGGGGACTACGAGCAGTACTTC.

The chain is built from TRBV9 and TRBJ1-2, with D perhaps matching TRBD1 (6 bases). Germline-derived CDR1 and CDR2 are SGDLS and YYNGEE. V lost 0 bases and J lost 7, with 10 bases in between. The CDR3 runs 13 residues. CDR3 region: CASSVEQGSGYTF. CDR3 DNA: TGTGCCAGCAGCGTAGAACAGGGTAGTGGCTACACCTTC.

The CDR3 DNA is TGCGCCAGCAGCGACCGGGGGACAGACTATGGCTACACCTTC. Translating gives CASSDRGTDYGYTF. The chain links TRBV5-1 to TRBJ1-2; 7 nucleotides line up with TRBD1. CDR1 SGHRS and CDR2 YFSETQ come from the germline V gene. CDR3 length equals 14 residues. V lost 4 bases and J lost 3; bases outside the gene matches: 6. Full variable domain (missing parts from reference TRBV5-1 and TRBJ1-2): KAGVTQTPRYLIKTRGQQVTLSCSPISGHRSVSWYQQTPGQGLQFLFEYFSETQRNKGNFPGRFSGRQFSNSRSEMNVSTLELGDSALYLCASSDRGTDYGYTFGSGTRLTVV.